The sequence of this TCR beta chain was determined in a study of cytotoxic CD8 clonotypes in ibrutinib-treated CLL. This clone showed up just a few times. The data were produced by immunoSEQ multiplex PCR, yet TCRdb's version contains in-frame clones alone and is incomplete. This table holds some 300,000 clones, almost 80% found once. The germline CDR1 and CDR2 sequences are SNHLY and FYNNEI. The CDR3 extends over 13 amino acids. The V end was cut by 0 bases, the J end by 11 bases, with 11 bases between. This chain uses TRBV2 with TRBJ2-1, with D uncertain. The receptor's source is a human donor with chronic lymphocytic leukemia. The starting material was PBMCs, obtained before ibrutinib treatment. DNA of the CDR3: TGTGCCAGCAGTGAAGCGCAGACAATGAAGCAGTTCTTC. Residues: CASSEAQTMKQFF. Drawing the rest from reference TRBV2 and TRBJ2-1, the complete variable domain is EPEVTQTPSHQVTQMGQEVILRCVPISNHLYFYWYRQILGQKVEFLVSFYNNEISEKSEIFDDQFSVERPDGSNFTLKIRSTKLEDSAMYFCASSEAQTMKQFFGPGTRLTVL.